This passage covers 14 T cell receptor beta chains from one sample sequenced in a study of siplizumab effects on memory and regulatory T cells. Libraries were prepared by immunoSEQ multiplex PCR; TCRdb keeps only in-frame clonotypes and omits some of them. The table has 70,000 or so clones, about 90% seen once. Sequences were obtained from CD8+ T cells sorted from blood. Receptors originate from a human donor in good health.

This chain uses TRBV19 with TRBJ1-5, with 10 bases identical to TRBD1. CDR3 length: 15 amino acids. Trimming at V came to 11 bases and at J to 7 bases, leaving 14 bases not matched to a gene. The germline V gene has CDR1 LNHDA and CDR2 SQIVND (reference sequence). The CDR3 sequence: CACKDRGSIWQPQHF. The CDR3 DNA follows: TGTGCCTGTAAGGACAGGGGGAGTATCTGGCAGCCCCAGCATTTT.

V and J are TRBV28 and TRBJ2-7; D not certain. Germline values: CDR1 MDHEN, CDR2 SYDVKM. V was clipped by 5 bases and J by 6 bases, with 17 bases between them. The CDR3 sequence is 14 residues long. The CDR3 nucleotides read TGTGCCAGCAGTCATCTATACGGTTTGGGCGAGCAGTACTTC. Protein: CASSHLYGLGEQYF.

This clone was detected only a few times. The chain recombines TRBV10-1 with TRBJ2-3; 8 bases match TRBD1. V was pared by 2 bases and J by 2 bases, with 3 bases of the junction left unmatched. The germline gives CDR1 WNHNN, CDR2 SYGVQD (reference sequence). The CDR3 has 15 amino acids. CDR3 sequence: CASSERQGATDTQYF. The CDR3 region has the DNA TGCGCCAGCAGTGAGAGGCAGGGGGCCACAGATACGCAGTATTTT.

The sample holds a few counts of this clone. The chain couples TRBV6-1 to TRBJ1-5; 9 nucleotides match TRBD1. With V trimmed by 5 bases and J by 3 bases, 5 bases remained unmatched. In germline, CDR1 is MNHNS, CDR2 SASEGT. CDR3 length: 15 residues. As DNA, the CDR3 is TGTGCCAGCAGTCTCACAGGGGGCGTCAATCAGCCCCAGCATTTT. Its translation: CASSLTGGVNQPQHF.

The chain combines TRBV27 with TRBJ2-5; D gene ambiguous. This CDR3 has 12 amino acids. Per germline, CDR1 MNHEY and CDR2 SMNVEV (reference sequence). The V gene lost 6 bases and the J gene lost 5 bases, with 10 bases spanning the gap. CDR3 nucleotide sequence: TGTGCCAGCAGGGGCCACGGGGAGACCCAGTACTTC. It yields the protein CASRGHGETQYF.

A word on this clone: The junction differs from germline at one of its ends, possibly a read error. The chain is built from TRBV11-3 and TRBJ2-2; the D call may be TRBD1 or TRBD2 (5 bases each). CDR3 length: 17 amino acids. Germline values: CDR1 SGHNT, CDR2 YENEEA. CDR3 in DNA: TGTGCCGGCAGCCATAGCAGCGAGGGGCAGGACACCGGGGAGCTGTTTTTT. This gives the protein CAGSHSSEGQDTGELFF.

The chain links TRBV19 to TRBJ2-5, with 8 bases lining up with TRBD2. From germline, CDR1 is LNHDA and CDR2 SQIVND (reference sequence). The CDR3 sequence is 12 residues long. Trimming removed 6 bases from V and 3 bases from J; junction bases left unmatched: 0. Written as DNA, the CDR3 is TGTGCCAGTAGGGGACTAGAAGAGACCCAGTACTTC. This sequence encodes CASRGLEETQYF.

J is TRBJ2-7 and V is TRBV5-1; D remains unclear. This CDR3 comprises 15 residues. V was trimmed by 0 bases and J by 3 bases, leaving 13 bases between them. In germline, CDR1 is SGHRS, CDR2 YFSETQ. In DNA form, the CDR3 reads TGCGCCAGCAGCTTGGCTCCCAGCGCCTTCTACGAGCAGTACTTC. It translates to CASSLAPSAFYEQYF.

This clone occurred many times. This chain uses TRBV6-1 with TRBJ1-1; a weak D match, TRBD1 (6 bases). The CDR3 spans 14 residues. The V and J ends lost 3 bases and 4 bases respectively, with 12 bases between them. Germline V gene sequence: CDR1 MNHNS, CDR2 SASEGT. CDR3 sequence: CASSEGGHITEAFF. The CDR3 DNA reads TGTGCCAGCAGTGAGGGGGGACACATCACTGAAGCTTTCTTT.

The chain links TRBV7-9 to TRBJ2-4; perhaps TRBD1 as D (6 bases). Germline V gene lookup returns CDR1 SEHNR and CDR2 FQNEAQ (reference sequence). The V gene lost 1 base and the J gene lost 8 bases, with 12 bases spanning the gap. The CDR3 totals 14 residues. CDR3 bases: TGTGCCAGCAGCTTAGTTACAGGGAAACACATTCAGTACTTC. Protein product: CASSLVTGKHIQYF.

CDR3 in DNA: TGCGCCAGCAGTCCAACCCAAGGGGCTAACTATGGCTACACCTTC. Encoded protein: CASSPTQGANYGYTF. The chain employs TRBV4-1 and TRBJ1-2; TRBD1 might be the D (5 bases). The CDR3 contains 15 residues. Germline V gives CDR1 MGHRA, CDR2 YSYEKL. V was clipped by 6 bases and J by 0 bases, with 14 bases between them.

The gene calls are TRBV19 and TRBJ2-7; D is perhaps TRBD1 or TRBD2 (6 bases each). V dropped 3 bases and J dropped 0 bases, with 21 bases sitting between them. CDR1 is LNHDA, CDR2 SQIVND, per germline (reference sequence). The CDR3 consists of 18 residues. The CDR3 bases are TGTGCCAGTAGTATGGGGGGCAGGGCCGGAACGAGCTCCTACGAGCAGTACTTC. It codes for CASSMGGRAGTSSYEQYF.

V and J are TRBV19 and TRBJ1-2; possibly TRBD1 for D (6 bases). Trimming left V 8 bases short and J 0 bases short, with 10 bases between. Germline V gene data show CDR1 as LNHDA and CDR2 as SQIVND (reference sequence). The CDR3 runs 13 residues. CDR3 in DNA: TGTGCCAGTCAGACAGGACCTAACTATGGCTACACCTTC. Protein: CASQTGPNYGYTF. The variable domain in full, completed from reference TRBV19 and TRBJ1-2, reads DGGITQSPKYLFRKEGQNVTLSCEQNLNHDAMYWYRQDPGQGLRLIYYSQIVNDFQKGDIAEGYSVSREKKESFPLTVTSAQKNPTAFYLCASQTGPNYGYTFGSGTRLTVV.

The chain links TRBV30 to TRBJ2-5, with 7 positions matching TRBD1. This CDR3 region has 14 residues. V shed 3 bases and J 5 bases; nucleotides not matched to a gene: 9. Per the germline V gene, CDR1 is GTSNPN and CDR2 is SVGIG (reference sequence). The CDR3 nucleotides read TGTGCCTGGAGGATGGTAGGGGGCCTGGAGACCCAGTACTTC. Protein: CAWRMVGGLETQYF.